The 25 T cell receptor beta chains listed next were all sequenced from one sample in a study of human T cells and chemical hapten exposure. TCRdb ran MiXCR on the RACE reads and lists one entry per CDR3 protein. Here the sample spans more than 100,000 distinct CDR3 sequences, roughly 13% being singletons. Sample time point: pre-sensitization, week 0. Treatment of the sample: therapeutic diphenylcyclopropenone sensitization with weekly scalp DPC. Sequencing used whole blood, obtained in connection with sensitization to the hapten diphenylcyclopropenone (DPC). The receptors were gathered from a young woman with alopecia areata. Some clones in this sample may be carry-over from other donors' samples.

V is TRBV20-1 and J is TRBJ2-3, with D tentatively TRBD2 (6 bases). CDR1 DFQATT and CDR2 SNEGSKA come from the germline V gene (reference sequence). The ends were cut back, 2 bases at V and 4 bases at J, with 13 bases in the middle. This CDR3 is 14 amino acids long. The CDR3 spells CSARKGGVADTQYF. DNA for the CDR3: TGCAGTGCTAGAAAAGGAGGGGTGGCAGATACGCAGTATTTT.

This chain connects TRBV19 to TRBJ2-2, with a weak D call TRBD1 (5 bases). Germline V lookup: CDR1 LNHDA, CDR2 SQIVND (reference sequence). The CDR3 loop spans 16 amino acids. Trimming left V 7 bases short and J 0 bases short, with 15 bases between. This CDR3 is CASKGAAVANTGELFF. CDR3 DNA sequence: TGTGCCAGTAAAGGGGCGGCGGTCGCGAACACCGGGGAGCTGTTTTTT.

This clonotype has a handful of counts. The chain joins TRBV7-8 to TRBJ2-1, with 9 bases identical to TRBD2. The J segment lost 0 bases and the V segment lost 2 bases, leaving 14 bases of the junction unmatched. The CDR3 extends over 20 amino acids. Germline V CDR1 and CDR2: SGHVS, FQNEAQ. The CDR3 loop is CASSLNKRGARFSSYNEQFF. In DNA form, the CDR3 reads TGTGCCAGCAGCTTAAACAAGCGGGGGGCACGCTTTAGCTCCTACAATGAGCAGTTCTTC.

The chain carries TRBV5-1 and TRBJ2-7; the D gene is possibly TRBD2 (6 bases). V lost 0 bases and J 0 bases, leaving 13 bases between the germline ends. This CDR3 is 16 amino acids long. CDR1 is SGHRS and CDR2 is YFSETQ in the germline V gene. The CDR3 protein is CASSLEGTQLSYEQYF. Written as DNA, the CDR3 is TGCGCCAGCAGCTTGGAAGGGACTCAACTCTCCTACGAGCAGTACTTC.

This clonotype was detected ten times or more. At one of its ends the junction is not consistent with the germline gene, which may arise from a read error. This rearrangement joins TRBV20-1 to TRBJ1-5; D uncertain. Looked up from germline, CDR1 is DFQATT and CDR2 is SNEGSKA (reference sequence). There are 15 residues in the CDR3. CDR3 coding DNA: TGCAGTGCTAGAGATCGGGCAGGCGTCAATCAGCCCCAACATTTT. This codes for CSARDRAGVNQPQHF.

This clonotype was observed many times. The genes are TRBV29-1 and TRBJ2-3, with D perhaps TRBD1 (6 bases). Germline V gives CDR1 SQVTM, CDR2 ANQGSEA. Between the trimmed V and J ends, which lost 4 bases and 3 bases, there was a span of 8 bases. The CDR3 is 12 residues long. The CDR3 spells CSVGGGTDTQYF. CDR3 nucleotide sequence: TGCAGCGTTGGAGGGGGAACAGATACGCAGTATTTT.

CDR3 region: CASSLALNDNEQFF. In DNA, the CDR3 is TGCGCCAGCAGCTTGGCCCTGAATGACAATGAGCAGTTCTTC. V gene TRBV5-1 combines with J gene TRBJ2-1, with unresolved D. Trimming pared 0 bases from V and 5 bases from J, leaving 9 bases between. This CDR3 comprises 14 residues. CDR1 and CDR2 (germline): SGHRS, YFSETQ.

V gene TRBV6-6 combines with J gene TRBJ2-1, with TRBD1 matching over 7 bases. The CDR3 has 14 residues. The trim removed 4 bases at V and 5 bases at J, leaving 5 bases unmatched. Germline CDR1 reads MNHNY; CDR2 reads SVGAGI (reference sequence). The CDR3 reads CASSSDRRNNEQFF. The CDR3 DNA reads as TGTGCCAGCAGTTCGGACAGGCGCAACAATGAGCAGTTCTTC.

This clonotype turned up a few times. One end of the junction fails to match germline, which may point to a read error. The genes are TRBV12-3 or TRBV12-4 and TRBJ2-4; 8 positions agree with TRBD2. The CDR3 is made up of 13 amino acids. DNA for the CDR3: TGTGCCAGCAGTATAGCGGGGAAAAACATTCAGTACTTC. Translation: CASSIAGKNIQYF.

This clonotype was detected many times. The chain couples TRBV20-1 to TRBJ1-4; 10 bases match TRBD1. The CDR3 totals 15 residues. Trimming cost V 0 bases and J 8 bases; bases outside gene matches: 6. Germline V gene sequence: CDR1 DFQATT, CDR2 SNEGSKA (reference sequence). The CDR3 coding sequence is TGCAGTGCTAGAGATCACGGACAGGGGGTAGAAAAACTGTTTTTT. This sequence encodes CSARDHGQGVEKLFF.

This clonotype came up a few times. This rearrangement joins TRBV29-1 to TRBJ2-4, with D perhaps matching TRBD1 or TRBD2 (5 bases each). The CDR3 runs 13 residues. V gave up 1 base and J gave up 1 base, with 5 bases separating them. Looked up from germline, CDR1 is SQVTM and CDR2 is ANQGSEA. The CDR3 region is CSVEGGAKNIQYF. The CDR3 DNA reads as TGCAGCGTTGAAGGGGGGGCCAAAAACATTCAGTACTTC.

This clonotype came up a few times. The chain uses TRBV20-1 and TRBJ1-1; D is unclear. Germline CDR1 DFQATT, CDR2 SNEGSKA (reference sequence). The CDR3 is 14 amino acids. The V and J ends lost 0 bases and 5 bases respectively, with 13 bases between them. In nucleotides, the CDR3 is TGCAGTGCTAGAGATCGGACCAGAGGTACTGAAGCTTTCTTT. It translates to CSARDRTRGTEAFF.

This clonotype has a handful of counts. The genes are TRBV29-1 and TRBJ2-2; D ambiguous. Germline CDR1 and CDR2: SQVTM and ANQGSEA. Trimming shortened V by 0 bases and J by 1 base, and 15 bases separated the two germline ends. There are 17 residues in the CDR3. In nucleotides, the CDR3 is TGCAGCGTTGAAGAGAAGTGGGGTGACTTGAACACCGGGGAGCTGTTTTTT. It yields the protein CSVEEKWGDLNTGELFF.

This clonotype showed up many times. The J gene is TRBJ2-5, the V gene TRBV5-6, with a tentative D call TRBD2 (6 bases). The CDR3 covers 12 residues. Germline V gene data show CDR1 as SGHDT and CDR2 as YYEEEE. V lost 0 bases to trimming and J lost 9 bases, with 9 bases between them. In nucleotides, the CDR3 is TGTGCCAGCAGCTTGGTAGGAGGGGCCCAGTACTTC. This gives the protein CASSLVGGAQYF.

This clonotype showed up many times. This sequence joins TRBV25-1 and TRBJ2-3; D remains ambiguous. Trimming removed 6 bases at V and 4 bases at J, with 11 bases between. Germline lookup yields CDR1 MGHDK and CDR2 SYGVNS. This CDR3 is 13 amino acids long. CDR3 in DNA: TGTGCCAGCAGCGATGCCCGGGCAGATACGCAGTATTTT. Translating gives CASSDARADTQYF.

This clonotype has a handful of counts. The chain employs TRBV3-1 and TRBJ2-3; D gene unclear. The CDR3 runs 11 residues. Trimming pared 4 bases from V and 8 bases from J, leaving 7 bases between. The germline V gene has CDR1 LGHDT and CDR2 YNNKEL (reference sequence). CDR3 protein: CASSLQATQYF. The CDR3 DNA sequence: TGTGCCAGCAGCCTCCAAGCTACGCAGTATTTT.

There are a few counts of this clonotype. The CDR3 region has the DNA TGTGCCACCTCGGACAGGGGGACCTCCTACGAGCAGTACTTC. This codes for CATSDRGTSYEQYF. The chain uses TRBV2 and TRBJ2-7; 10 bases align to TRBD1. The CDR3 contains 14 residues. V was clipped by 10 bases and J by 0 bases; unmatched bases: 6. Germline CDR1 and CDR2: SNHLY and FYNNEI.

There are a few counts of this clonotype. The chain has TRBV27 and TRBJ2-1; possibly TRBD2 for D (6 bases). Germline V gene data show CDR1 as MNHEY and CDR2 as SMNVEV (reference sequence). With 6 bases removed from V and 6 bases from J, the gap between germline ends came to 18 bases. The CDR3 spans 15 residues. This CDR3 reads CASSLGWQRANEQFF. The CDR3 nucleotides read TGTGCCAGCAGCCTAGGGTGGCAGCGGGCCAATGAGCAGTTCTTC.

A few counts support this clonotype. This chain links TRBV12-3 or TRBV12-4 with TRBJ2-2, with TRBD1 matching over 10 bases. V shed 3 bases, J shed 7 bases, and the junction held 5 bases outside the gene matches. The CDR3 is made up of 15 amino acids. The CDR3 is CASSLRTGGSGELFF. CDR3 bases: TGTGCCAGCAGTTTGCGGACAGGGGGAAGCGGGGAGCTGTTTTTT.

The gene calls are TRBV14 and TRBJ1-5, with unresolved D. With 7 bases removed from V and 9 bases from J, the gap between germline ends came to 7 bases. The CDR3 sequence is 10 residues long. Germline V gives CDR1 SGHDN, CDR2 FVKESK. The CDR3 region is CASNMRPQHF. The DNA for the CDR3 is TGTGCCAGCAACATGAGGCCCCAGCATTTT. Full variable domain (missing parts from reference TRBV14 and TRBJ1-5): EAGVTQFPSHSVIEKGQTVTLRCDPISGHDNLYWYRRVMGKEIKFLLHFVKESKQDESGMPNNRFLAERTGGTYSTLKVQPAELEDSGVYFCASNMRPQHFGDGTRLSIL.

The rearrangement joins TRBV7-2 to TRBJ2-7, with D perhaps matching TRBD1 (6 bases). Germline V gene data show CDR1 as SGHTA and CDR2 as FQGNSA. The CDR3 has 14 amino acids. The V and J ends lost 5 bases and 3 bases respectively, with 14 bases between them. In DNA, the CDR3 is TGTGCCAGCAGCGCCAAGGGGGTGGGCTACGAGCAGTACTTC. Protein product: CASSAKGVGYEQYF.

This chain links TRBV6-1 with TRBJ2-3; 9 positions match TRBD1. Germline V CDR1 and CDR2: MNHNS, SASEGT. The CDR3 runs to 15 residues. Losses at the gene ends were 4 bases for V and 5 bases for J; bases not matched to a gene: 7. CDR3 nucleotide sequence: TGTGCCAGCAGTGTAGGACAGGGGCACGTAGATACGCAGTATTTT. Residues: CASSVGQGHVDTQYF.

The DNA for the CDR3 is TGTGCCAGCAGTCCCAGCGTGGGACGCTCCTACAATGAGCAGTTCTTC. This translates into CASSPSVGRSYNEQFF. The chain uses TRBV12-3 or TRBV12-4 and TRBJ2-1; perhaps D is TRBD1 or TRBD2 (5 bases each). The V and J ends lost 5 bases and 0 bases respectively, with 14 bases between them. CDR3 length: 16 amino acids.

The chain joins TRBV9 to TRBJ1-2; D gene unclear. CDR1 and CDR2 (germline): SGDLS, YYNGEE. V lost 3 bases and J lost 4, with 10 bases in between. This CDR3 spans 13 amino acids. This chain's CDR3 is CASSAHSVYGYTF. In DNA, the CDR3 is TGTGCCAGCAGCGCCCATTCCGTCTATGGCTACACCTTC.

This clonotype was recorded a few times. The V gene is TRBV5-1, the J gene TRBJ1-2; D perhaps matches TRBD1 (5 bases). The V and J ends lost 4 bases and 4 bases respectively, with 14 bases between them. The CDR3 sequence is 14 residues long. Germline assignment: CDR1 SGHRS and CDR2 YFSETQ. CDR3 coding DNA: TGCGCCAGCAGCGGTGAGGGGAGCGTCTATGGCTACACCTTC. Its protein product is CASSGEGSVYGYTF.